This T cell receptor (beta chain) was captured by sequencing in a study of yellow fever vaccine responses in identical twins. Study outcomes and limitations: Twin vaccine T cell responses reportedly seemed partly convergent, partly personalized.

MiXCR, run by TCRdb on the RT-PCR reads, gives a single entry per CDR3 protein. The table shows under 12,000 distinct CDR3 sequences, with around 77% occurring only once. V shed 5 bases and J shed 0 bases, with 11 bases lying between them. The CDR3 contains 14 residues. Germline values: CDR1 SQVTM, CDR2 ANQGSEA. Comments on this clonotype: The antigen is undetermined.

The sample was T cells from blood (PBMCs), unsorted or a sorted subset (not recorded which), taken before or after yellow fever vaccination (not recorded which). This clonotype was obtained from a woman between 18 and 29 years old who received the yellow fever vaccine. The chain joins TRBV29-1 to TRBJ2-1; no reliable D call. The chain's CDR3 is CSVNNRGSYNEQFF. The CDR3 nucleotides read TGCAGCGTTAACAACAGAGGCTCCTACAATGAGCAGTTCTTC.